This TCR beta chain was documented in a study of cytotoxic CD8 clonotypes in ibrutinib-treated CLL. Study conclusions and caveats: Public clonotypes showed up rarely, and on treatment they shrank or held steady. Collection times varied between progressing and sustained-remission patients.

A note on this clone: As yet, its antigen is unknown.

Profiling relied on immunoSEQ multiplex PCR, and the TCRdb table lists in-frame clones only, not all of them. The sample includes some 20,000 clones, about three quarters of them seen just once. The germline V gene has CDR1 MDHEN and CDR2 SYDVKM. CDR3 length equals 15 residues. The V and J ends lost 5 bases and 7 bases, in that order; junction bases with no gene match: 8. The sample was PBMCs, taken before ibrutinib treatment. The sequence was obtained from a human donor with chronic lymphocytic leukemia. The rearrangement links TRBV28 to TRBJ2-7; 13 positions agree with TRBD2. CDR3 DNA sequence: TGTGCCAGCAGTGATGGACTAGCGGGAGTGGGTGAGCAGTACTTC. It encodes CASSDGLAGVGEQYF.